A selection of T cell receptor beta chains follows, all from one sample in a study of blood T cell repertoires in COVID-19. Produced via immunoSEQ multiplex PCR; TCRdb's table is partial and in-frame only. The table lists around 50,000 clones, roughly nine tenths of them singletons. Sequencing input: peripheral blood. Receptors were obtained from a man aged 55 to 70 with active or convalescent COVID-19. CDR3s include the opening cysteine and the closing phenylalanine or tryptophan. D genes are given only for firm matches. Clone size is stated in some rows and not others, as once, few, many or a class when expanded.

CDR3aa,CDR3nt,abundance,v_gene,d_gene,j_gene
CASSLVSREETQYF,TGTGCCAGCAGCTTGGTGTCCAGGGAAGAGACCCAGTACTTC,.,TRBV5-4,.,TRBJ2-5
CASSSKGLAAEETQYF,TGTGCCAGCAGCTCAAAGGGACTAGCGGCGGAAGAGACCCAGTACTTC,.,TRBV11-2,TRBD2,TRBJ2-5
CASSVGRGTDTQYF,TGTGCCAGCAGCGTAGGTCGCGGCACAGATACGCAGTATTTT,.,TRBV9,.,TRBJ2-3
CASSLGTRLLDTQYF,TGTGCCAGCAGCTTGGGCACTCGTCTCCTAGATACGCAGTATTTT,.,TRBV7-3,.,TRBJ2-3
CASSARPAEEAFF,TGCGCCAGCAGCGCCCGGCCCGCGGAGGAAGCTTTCTTT,.,TRBV5-1,.,TRBJ1-1
CASSLALTSTQETQYF,TGTGCCAGCAGCTTGGCCTTGACTAGCACTCAAGAGACCCAGTACTTC,.,TRBV5-5,TRBD2,TRBJ2-5
CASGEQGRGYTF,TGTGCCAGCGGCGAACAGGGCCGTGGCTACACCTTC,.,TRBV6-5,.,TRBJ1-2
CASSRPGLAGGIRGQFF,TGTGCCAGCAGCCGGCCCGGACTAGCGGGGGGCATCCGGGGGCAGTTCTTC,.,TRBV6-2/TRBV6-3,TRBD2,TRBJ2-1
CASSEVVAGGGELFF,TGTGCCAGCAGTGAAGTGGTGGCGGGGGGCGGGGAGCTGTTTTTT,.,TRBV2,TRBD2,TRBJ2-2
CASSTPRDRGRDTQYF,TGTGCCAGCAGTACACCCCGGGACAGGGGACGAGATACGCAGTATTTT,once,TRBV6-2/TRBV6-3,TRBD1,TRBJ2-3
CASSSPDEQYF,TGCGCCAGCAGTTCCCCGGACGAGCAGTACTTC,.,TRBV10-2,.,TRBJ2-7
CASSLKTETEAFF,TGCGCCAGCAGCTTGAAGACGGAGACTGAAGCTTTCTTT,.,TRBV5-1,.,TRBJ1-1
CAWSRGYYGYTF,TGTGCCTGGAGTAGAGGGTACTATGGCTACACCTTC,.,TRBV30,.,TRBJ1-2
CASSGMTRDTEAFF,TGTGCCAGCAGCGGGATGACAAGGGACACTGAAGCTTTCTTT,once,TRBV2,.,TRBJ1-1
CASSPPWRRSYGYTF,TGTGCCAGCAGCCCACCCTGGAGGCGCAGCTATGGCTACACCTTC,.,TRBV3-1/TRBV3-2,.,TRBJ1-2
CASSLAFSTDTQYF,TGTGCCAGCAGCTTGGCCTTTAGCACAGATACGCAGTATTTT,.,TRBV5-4,.,TRBJ2-3
CASSPWPGQHEAFF,TGTGCCAGCAGCCCTTGGCCGGGTCAGCATGAAGCTTTCTTT,few,TRBV14,.,TRBJ1-1
CASSLLAGGQETQYF,TGTGCCAGCAGTTTATTGGCGGGGGGCCAAGAGACCCAGTACTTC,few,TRBV28,TRBD2,TRBJ2-5
CASSQGALSSYNEQFF,TGCGCCAGCAGCCAGGGGGCCCTTAGCTCCTACAATGAGCAGTTCTTC,once,TRBV5-1,TRBD1,TRBJ2-1
CASSEVVTPTTNEKLFF,TGTGCCAGCAGTGAAGTGGTTACACCCACAACTAATGAAAAACTGTTTTTT,.,TRBV6-1,.,TRBJ1-4
CASSFQGAHEKLFF,TGTGCCAGCAGTTTCCAGGGGGCCCATGAAAAACTGTTTTTT,.,TRBV6-5,TRBD1,TRBJ1-4
CASSLLGSYNEQFF,TGTGCCAGCAGCTTGCTAGGGAGCTACAATGAGCAGTTCTTC,.,TRBV11-1,.,TRBJ2-1
CASSYNRVTEQFF,TGTGCCAGCAGTTACAACAGGGTAACTGAGCAGTTCTTC,.,TRBV6-2/TRBV6-3,.,TRBJ2-1
CASTVDRTTYNEQFF,TGTGCCAGTACCGTGGACAGAACGACCTACAATGAGCAGTTCTTC,.,TRBV19,.,TRBJ2-1
CASSTAGNTEAFF,TGTGCCAGTAGTACGGCGGGGAACACTGAAGCTTTCTTT,.,TRBV19,.,TRBJ1-1
CASSQSGGVYEQYF,TGTGCCAGCAGCCAATCCGGGGGGGTTTACGAGCAGTACTTC,.,TRBV3-1/TRBV3-2,TRBD2,TRBJ2-7
CATSRGGNDGELFF,TGTGCCACCAGCCGGGGGGGAAATGACGGGGAGCTGTTTTTT,.,TRBV15,TRBD2,TRBJ2-2
CAISDSDQPQHF,TGTGCCATCAGTGATTCTGATCAGCCCCAGCATTTT,.,TRBV10-3,.,TRBJ1-5
CASNGAHEAFF,TGTGCCAGCAATGGGGCCCATGAAGCTTTCTTT,.,TRBV28,.,TRBJ1-1
CASSQDGGGTDTQYF,TGCGCCAGCAGCCAAGACGGGGGGGGCACAGATACGCAGTATTTT,.,TRBV4-1,TRBD2,TRBJ2-3
CASSHLTGTFNYGYTF,TGTGCCAGCAGCCACCTGACAGGAACCTTTAACTATGGCTACACCTTC,.,TRBV14,.,TRBJ1-2
CASSFSGQGTDTQYF,TGTGCCAGCAGCTTCTCGGGACAGGGCACAGATACGCAGTATTTT,.,TRBV7-7,TRBD1,TRBJ2-3
CSVESPRHTEAFF,TGCAGCGTTGAAAGCCCTAGGCACACTGAAGCTTTCTTT,.,TRBV29-1,.,TRBJ1-1
CASSLGSQYQETQYF,TGTGCCAGCAGTCTCGGGAGTCAGTACCAAGAGACCCAGTACTTC,.,TRBV5-4,.,TRBJ2-5
CASSANRGVDLVNSPLHF,TGTGCCAGCAGCGCGAACAGGGGAGTGGACTTGGTAAACTCACCCCTCCACTTT,.,TRBV28,TRBD1,TRBJ1-6
CASSQSGGSGNTIYF,TGTGCCAGCAGCCAGAGCGGAGGCTCTGGAAACACCATATATTTT,.,TRBV4-2,.,TRBJ1-3
CASRTNGGSYEQYF,TGTGCCAGCCGAACGAACGGGGGTTCCTACGAGCAGTACTTC,.,TRBV10-3,.,TRBJ2-7
CAITGQGNTEAFF,TGCGCCATCACGGGACAGGGGAACACTGAAGCTTTCTTT,.,TRBV10-2,TRBD1,TRBJ1-1
CASSEGTGDYNEQFF,TGTGCCAGCAGTGAAGGGACAGGGGATTACAATGAGCAGTTCTTC,.,TRBV6-1,TRBD1,TRBJ2-1
CASSSLASGANVLTF,TGCGCCAGCAGCTCGCTAGCGAGTGGGGCCAACGTCCTGACTTTC,.,TRBV5-1,.,TRBJ2-6
CASSFGYRGNYGYTF,TGTGCCAGCAGCTTTGGGTACAGGGGGAACTATGGCTACACCTTC,.,TRBV7-2,TRBD1,TRBJ1-2
CAWSVGRVYTEAFF,TGTGCCTGGAGTGTTGGCAGGGTTTACACTGAAGCTTTCTTT,once,TRBV30,.,TRBJ1-1
CASSLGQGHNQPQHF,TGTGCCAGCAGCTTGGGACAGGGCCACAATCAGCCCCAGCATTTT,.,TRBV3-1/TRBV3-2,TRBD1,TRBJ1-5
CASSLLRDRGTTYEQYF,TGTGCCAGCAGCCTGCTCCGAGACAGGGGGACTACCTACGAGCAGTACTTC,.,TRBV7-6,TRBD1,TRBJ2-7
CSASRRAHSSGNTIYF,TGCAGTGCTAGTCGGCGGGCGCACAGCTCTGGAAACACCATATATTTT,.,TRBV20-1,.,TRBJ1-3
CASSPGTDHTEAFF,TGTGCCAGCAGCCCGGGGACAGATCATACTGAAGCTTTCTTT,.,TRBV9,TRBD1,TRBJ1-1
CASSLYGDRGSWQYF,TGTGCCAGCAGCTTGTATGGGGACAGGGGATCATGGCAGTACTTC,.,TRBV5-6,TRBD1,TRBJ2-7
CASSESAGPPYEQYF,TGCGCCAGCAGTGAGTCAGCGGGGCCTCCCTACGAGCAGTACTTC,once,TRBV10-1,TRBD2,TRBJ2-7